Shown below are 31 T cell receptor beta chains from a single sample sequenced in a study of blood T cells in healthy people across ages. Primers used in a second PCR of about 7 to 12 cycles were a sample-barcoded 5' primer and a J-beta primer mix. TCRdb used MiXCR to reprocess the 5' RACE reads, holding one entry per CDR3 protein. This table holds 1,500,000 or so distinct CDR3 sequences, 59% found once. Sequencing was performed on blood. The origin of the receptors is a man aged 18-30 years in good health.

This clonotype was seen more than once but under ten times. This chain connects TRBV5-1 to TRBJ2-3; tentatively, D is TRBD2 (5 bases). The CDR3 totals 13 residues. V lost 2 bases and J lost 9, with 13 bases in between. The germline V gene encodes CDR1 SGHRS and CDR2 YFSETQ. The CDR3 DNA reads as TGCGCCAGCAGCTTTTGGCGGGCCAGAACGCAGTATTTT. It specifies CASSFWRARTQYF.

This chain links TRBV4-1 with TRBJ1-1; D is uncertain. The germline CDR1 and CDR2 sequences are MGHRA and YSYEKL. Trimming left V 3 bases short and J 8 bases short, with 13 bases between. The CDR3 length is 13 residues. CDR3 coding DNA: TGCGCCAGCAGCCAGGATCCCCAGCGCGAAGCTTTCTTT. Protein sequence: CASSQDPQREAFF.

In its sample, this clonotype was seen a few times. The chain has TRBV2 and TRBJ2-4; D is undetermined. The CDR3 length is 13 residues. V shed 3 bases and J shed 8 bases, with 11 bases lying between them. CDR1 SNHLY and CDR2 FYNNEI come from the germline V gene. CDR3: CASSDGPRDIQYF. CDR3 coding DNA: TGTGCCAGCAGTGATGGGCCACGCGACATTCAGTACTTC.

As for this clonotype: At one end, the junction sequence differs from germline, possibly due to a read error. The chain's CDR3 is CACRTLHTVKTYEQYF. The CDR3 nucleotides read TGTGCCTGCAGAACCCTTCATACGGTTAAAACCTACGAGCAGTACTTC. V gene TRBV6-5 combines with J gene TRBJ2-7; D unresolved. The CDR3 is made up of 16 amino acids. Germline V gene lookup returns CDR1 MNHEY and CDR2 SVGAGI.

This chain links TRBV6-4 with TRBJ2-1, with 7 bases fitting TRBD2. CDR1 and CDR2 from the germline V gene are MRHNA and SNTAGT. The CDR3 consists of 16 residues. Unmatched junction bases numbered 9, after V lost 0 bases and J lost 7 bases. This CDR3 reads CASSDSIAGGGNEQFF. The CDR3 nucleotides read TGTGCCAGCAGTGACTCGATAGCCGGCGGGGGTAATGAGCAGTTCTTC.

V gene TRBV7-2 combines with J gene TRBJ2-7, with 9 bases fitting TRBD2. Germline V gene sequence: CDR1 SGHTA, CDR2 FQGNSA. This CDR3 has 15 amino acids. V dropped 6 bases and J dropped 3; count of bases not matched to a gene: 9. CDR3 sequence reads: CASSVVAGVNYEQYF. CDR3 in DNA: TGTGCCAGCAGTGTGGTAGCGGGAGTGAACTACGAGCAGTACTTC.

The chain joins TRBV21-1 to TRBJ1-1. TRBV21-1 counts as a pseudogene. The CDR3 extends over 16 amino acids. The CDR3 region is CASSNRVWAVPTEAFF. CDR3 nucleotide sequence: TGTGCCAGCAGCAATCGCGTGTGGGCAGTCCCCACTGAAGCTTTCTTT.

Note on this clonotype: At one end the junction does not follow the germline gene, possibly because of a read error. The chain employs TRBV28 and TRBJ2-5, with 7 bases identical to TRBD2. The last part of the DNA fits TRBJ2-7 better; the J call may be wrong. This CDR3 spans 15 amino acids. Per germline, CDR1 MDHEN and CDR2 SYDVKM. CDR3 sequence reads: CASEKSGTPRYEQYF. Here the CDR3 DNA reads TGCGCCAGCGAGAAAAGCGGGACCCCGAGGTACGAGCAGTACTTC.

There are a few counts of this clonotype. The J gene is TRBJ1-2, the V gene TRBV7-9, with a possible D match to TRBD1 (5 bases). The CDR3 covers 13 residues. Germline loops: CDR1 SEHNR, CDR2 FQNEAQ (reference sequence). Trimming stripped 5 bases from V and 5 bases from J, with 12 bases between. This CDR3 is CASSVDSPYGYTF. The CDR3 DNA reads TGTGCCAGCAGCGTAGACAGTCCTTATGGCTACACCTTC.

This clonotype turned up a few times. This chain joins TRBV29-1 and TRBJ2-3, with 8 bases matching TRBD2. The V segment lost 6 bases and the J segment 3 bases; nucleotides outside the gene matches: 8. The CDR3 covers 14 residues. Germline CDR1 SQVTM, CDR2 ANQGSEA. The CDR3 bases are TGCAGCGTGGGGCCGGGACTAGAGACAGATACGCAGTATTTT. Translation: CSVGPGLETDTQYF.

This sequence joins TRBV6-5 and TRBJ1-2, with a weak D call TRBD1 (6 bases). The CDR3 consists of 14 residues. Germline loops: CDR1 MNHEY, CDR2 SVGAGI. Between the trimmed V and J ends, which lost 8 bases and 7 bases, there was a span of 20 bases. CDR3 in amino acids: CASRVTGSQRGYTF. The DNA for the CDR3 is TGTGCCAGCCGCGTTACAGGGTCCCAGCGTGGCTACACCTTC.

The genes are TRBV4-1 and TRBJ1-3; the D is unclear. CDR1 and CDR2 from the germline V gene are MGHRA and YSYEKL. The CDR3 is 14 residues long. Deletions cut 3 bases from V and 4 bases from J, with 10 bases between. The CDR3 is CASSHRSQGNTIYF. CDR3 coding DNA: TGCGCCAGCAGCCATCGGTCCCAAGGAAACACCATATATTTT.

This clonotype was observed a handful of times. V usage is TRBV6-5 and J usage is TRBJ1-2; D remains unclear. Germline CDR1 and CDR2: MNHEY and SVGAGI. V dropped 4 bases and J dropped 1 base, with 7 bases sitting between them. This CDR3 comprises 13 residues. The chain's CDR3 is CASSWHLNYGYTF. The CDR3 coding sequence is TGTGCCAGCAGTTGGCATCTTAACTATGGCTACACCTTC.

The chain couples TRBV27 to TRBJ1-1; D perhaps matches TRBD1 (6 bases). V was trimmed by 3 bases and J by 5 bases, leaving 10 bases between them. Germline V CDR1 and CDR2: MNHEY, SMNVEV (reference sequence). The CDR3 consists of 13 residues. In DNA, the CDR3 is TGTGCCAGCAGTTTCGTCAGGGGAACTGAAGCTTTCTTT. Translation: CASSFVRGTEAFF.

V and J are TRBV5-1 and TRBJ1-2; 9 nucleotides align to TRBD1. V gave up 1 base and J gave up 6 bases; unmatched junction bases: 7. The CDR3 has 15 amino acids. Looked up from germline, CDR1 is SGHRS and CDR2 is YFSETQ. The CDR3 sequence is CASSLTRGQGNGYTF. The CDR3 region has the DNA TGCGCCAGCAGCTTGACCCGAGGACAGGGGAATGGCTACACCTTC.

The rearrangement links TRBV5-1 to TRBJ1-1; possible D gene TRBD1, 6 bases. There are 14 residues in the CDR3. Per germline, CDR1 SGHRS and CDR2 YFSETQ. Trimming pared 3 bases from V and 10 bases from J, leaving 19 bases between. The CDR3 sequence is CASSSKGGLVRAFF. DNA for the CDR3: TGCGCCAGCAGCTCCAAAGGGGGATTGGTTCGAGCTTTCTTT.

This chain joins TRBV20-1 and TRBJ2-3; TRBD2 aligns across 7 bases. The CDR3 totals 14 residues. Trimming cost V 6 bases and J 0 bases; bases outside gene matches: 6. Germline CDR1 reads DFQATT; CDR2 reads SNEGSKA (reference sequence). The CDR3: CSAGDYPSTDTQYF. Here the CDR3 DNA reads TGCAGTGCAGGGGACTATCCTAGCACAGATACGCAGTATTTT.

A few counts support this clonotype. The V call is TRBV21-1, the J call TRBJ1-2; whether TRBD1, the table's D call, matches the DNA was not checked. TRBV21-1 has pseudogene status. There are 15 residues in the CDR3. CDR3 amino acids: CASSKRGGVSWGYTF. DNA of the CDR3: TGTGCCAGCAGCAAGCGGGGCGGGGTTTCGTGGGGCTACACCTTC.

V usage is TRBV29-1 and J usage is TRBJ2-7, with 11 bases fitting TRBD2. Per the germline V gene, CDR1 is SQVTM and CDR2 is ANQGSEA. Trimming cost V 8 bases and J 7 bases; bases outside gene matches: 10. The CDR3 extends over 13 amino acids. Here the CDR3 reads CSYIPGLAGEQYF. CDR3 coding DNA: TGCAGCTATATCCCTGGACTAGCGGGTGAGCAGTACTTC.

The rearrangement links TRBV21-1 to TRBJ2-1; no DNA check was done on the table's D call, TRBD2. TRBV21-1 is tagged as a pseudogene. CDR3 size: 17 residues. The CDR3 DNA is TGTGCCAGCAGCCGCAGCCCAGCGGGGGGGTCCTACAATGAGCAGTTCTTC. Translation: CASSRSPAGGSYNEQFF.

V gene TRBV19 combines with J gene TRBJ2-7; D is ambiguous. CDR3 length equals 13 residues. Trimming took off 6 bases at V and 2 bases at J, with 11 bases between the two ends. CDR1 is LNHDA, CDR2 SQIVND, per germline (reference sequence). The DNA for the CDR3 is TGTGCCAGTAGCCCCAGGAACACCTACGAGCAGTACTTC. Its protein is CASSPRNTYEQYF.

J is TRBJ2-1 and V is TRBV18; D perhaps matches TRBD2 (6 bases). Trimming stripped 4 bases from V and 5 bases from J, with 12 bases between. This CDR3 has 14 residues. The germline V gene encodes CDR1 KGHSH and CDR2 LQKENI. The CDR3 reads CASSRTTDNNEQFF. The CDR3 DNA sequence: TGTGCCAGCTCACGGACTACCGACAACAATGAGCAGTTCTTC.

This clonotype has only one observation. V usage is TRBV2 and J usage is TRBJ2-1; no reliable D call. The CDR3 consists of 13 residues. Looked up from germline, CDR1 is SNHLY and CDR2 is FYNNEI. V was trimmed by 6 bases and J by 5 bases, leaving 11 bases between them. The CDR3 bases are TGTGCCAGCAGGGGTGTGGTAAACAATGAGCAGTTCTTC. Residues: CASRGVVNNEQFF. Together with reference TRBV2 and TRBJ2-1, the CDR3 gives the full variable domain: EPEVTQTPSHQVTQMGQEVILRCVPISNHLYFYWYRQILGQKVEFLVSFYNNEISEKSEIFDDQFSVERPDGSNFTLKIRSTKLEDSAMYFCASRGVVNNEQFFGPGTRLTVL.

This chain links TRBV6-5 with TRBJ2-7, with D possibly being TRBD1 or TRBD2 (5 bases each). From germline, CDR1 is MNHEY and CDR2 SVGAGI. Deletions cut 6 bases from V and 2 bases from J, with 20 bases between. CDR3 size: 16 residues. The CDR3 DNA is TGTGCCAGCAGCCGAATTAGGACGGGACCGCCCTACGAGCAGTACTTC. Amino acids: CASSRIRTGPPYEQYF.

The chain recombines TRBV7-2 with TRBJ2-3; TRBD1 agrees at 8 bases. Unmatched junction bases numbered 14, after V lost 5 bases and J lost 1 base. Per the germline V gene, CDR1 is SGHTA and CDR2 is FQGNSA. The CDR3 has 18 amino acids. The CDR3 is CASSPQGQVRLRTDTQYF. The DNA of the CDR3 is TGTGCCAGCAGCCCCCAGGGACAGGTCCGTCTACGCACAGATACGCAGTATTTT.

This rearrangement joins TRBV7-9 to TRBJ2-1, with TRBD2 matching 7 bases. CDR1 and CDR2 from the germline V gene are SEHNR and FQNEAQ (reference sequence). This CDR3 spans 15 amino acids. With 7 bases clipped from V and 3 bases from J, the junction kept 9 bases outside the gene matches. CDR3 sequence (DNA): TGTGCCAGCAACCCCGGGAGGCTGGTCTACAATGAGCAGTTCTTC. Residues: CASNPGRLVYNEQFF.

The chain links TRBV4-1 to TRBJ2-1; TRBD2 agrees at 10 bases. With 0 bases clipped from V and 8 bases from J, the junction kept 13 bases outside the gene matches. Germline CDR1 is MGHRA and CDR2 is YSYEKL. The CDR3 sequence is 18 residues long. The CDR3 is CASSQDRTELAGAHEQFF. In DNA form, the CDR3 reads TGCGCCAGCAGCCAAGATCGGACAGAGCTAGCGGGAGCGCATGAGCAGTTCTTC.

The chain couples TRBV20-1 to TRBJ1-2, with a possible D match to TRBD1 (6 bases). This CDR3 contains 13 residues. Germline loops: CDR1 DFQATT, CDR2 SNEGSKA (reference sequence). V was shortened by 3 bases and J by 5 bases, with 13 bases between the two germline ends. The CDR3, as DNA: TGCAGTGCTAGCGAGGGGGGGGCTTATGGCTACACCTTC. It is translated as CSASEGGAYGYTF.

This clonotype was counted a few times. The rearrangement uses TRBV10-3 and TRBJ2-3, with 13 bases matching TRBD2. This CDR3 is 19 amino acids long. CDR1 is ENHRY, CDR2 SYGVKD, per germline. With V trimmed by 0 bases and J by 5 bases, 11 bases remained unmatched. The CDR3 region has the DNA TGTGCCATCAGTGAGTCCCCTCCACTAGCGGGGGGGCTGGAAGATACGCAGTATTTT. Translating it yields CAISESPPLAGGLEDTQYF.

V is TRBV20-1 and J is TRBJ2-1, with TRBD2 matching over 10 bases. V gave up 3 bases and J gave up 5 bases; unmatched junction bases: 13. Germline CDR1 reads DFQATT; CDR2 reads SNEGSKA (reference sequence). This CDR3 is built from 17 residues. The CDR3 sequence is CSASSPLAGGPNNEQFF. Written as DNA, the CDR3 is TGCAGTGCTAGCTCCCCTTTAGCGGGGGGACCGAACAATGAGCAGTTCTTC.

The CDR3 nucleotides are TGTGCCAGCAGTGAACGTTGGGGACAGGGGGACGAGCAGTACTTC. This sequence encodes CASSERWGQGDEQYF. The chain carries TRBV25-1 and TRBJ2-7; 11 nucleotides agree with TRBD1. CDR1 and CDR2 (germline): MGHDK, SYGVNS. Trimming at V came to 2 bases and at J to 5 bases, leaving 5 bases not matched to a gene. The CDR3 contains 15 residues.